This T cell receptor beta chain originates from a study of Graves' ophthalmopathy and Graves' hyperthyroidism. Study-level results: With a specificity of roughly 72% and a sensitivity of 60% to 71%, the model predicted ophthalmopathy progression. Appearing in blood as well were most expanded thyroid clonotypes above 0.001 frequency.

The CDR3 runs to 13 residues. Losses at the gene ends were 3 bases for V and 3 bases for J; bases not matched to a gene: 1. Germline CDR1 reads SGHTA; CDR2 reads FQGNSA. This clonotype was found many times. The antigen is undetermined. Orbital computed tomography, thyroid ultrasound, TRAb, serum thyroxine and clinical symptoms formed the basis of diagnosis. Amplifying from RNA transcripts, the study obtained TCR beta CDR3 regions. Amplification began with first-round RT-PCR using HTBI primers, then second-round multiplex PCR was performed. TCRdb called the multiplex PCR reads again in MiXCR, with one record for every CDR3 protein. This sample has some 520,000 distinct CDR3 sequences; 13% to 15% occur once, and the top ten carry about 10%.

J is TRBJ2-5 and V is TRBV7-2; 7 positions agree with TRBD1. Sequences were obtained from blood. The origin of this receptor is a woman in her twenties or thirties with Graves' ophthalmopathy. This chain's CDR3 is CASSFGTEETQYF. The CDR3 region has the DNA TGTGCCAGCAGCTTCGGGACAGAAGAGACCCAGTACTTC.